Given below is one T cell receptor beta chain in context. Its specificity is not known. The CDR3 runs to 17 residues. Germline V gene lookup returns CDR1 MNHEY and CDR2 SMNVEV (reference sequence). These data originate in a study of CXCR3-negative and CXCR3-positive naive CD8 T cells. Every individual CD8+ T cell subset underwent sorting in triplicate at approximately 310,000 cells apiece. Cells classed as naive CD8+ T cells were CD45RO-CCR7+CD27+CD95-. Notes on the study in general: More hydrophobic TRB CDR3s occurred in CXCR3-positive than in CXCR3-negative naive cells.

Each TRB cDNA library was prepared by 5' RACE (with UMI labels). TCRdb reprocessed the 5' RACE reads, keeping one entry per CDR3 protein, no DNA. The record lists 100,000 to 150,000 distinct CDR3 sequences, of which the ten most abundant hold 0.45% to 0.6%. The sequence derives from a human donor in good health. Some clones in this sample may be carry-over from other donors' samples. The sequenced sample was naive CXCR3- CD8+ T cells from blood. Subset specified: CD45RO-CCR7+CD27+CD95- naive CD8+ T cells lacking CXCR3 (TNR3-). The chain couples TRBV27 to TRBJ2-5; as DNA is missing, the TRBD2 call by TCRdb cannot be tested. This chain's CDR3 is CASSWGGLAGNKETQYF.